This record concerns one T cell receptor beta chain sequence. Before being deemed recovered, Cohort 3 donors had two negative PCRs, clearance, or symptom resolution. The repertoire was sequenced with immunoSEQ multiplex PCR; TCRdb's copy has only in-frame clones and lacks some. The sample carries about 150,000 clones, 80% to 90% recorded once. These data belong to a study of blood T cell repertoires in COVID-19. As for the study in general: There were acute and convalescent COVID-19 samples, and they came from the United States, Italy and Spain.

The CDR3 loop spans 16 amino acids. V shed 3 bases and J 1 base; nucleotides not matched to a gene: 7. Germline loops: CDR1 KGHSH, CDR2 LQKENI. This TCR was recovered from a man aged 50-59 years who had recovered from COVID-19. The sequenced sample was PBMCs or T cells enriched from blood (not recorded which). The chain links TRBV18 to TRBJ1-1, with 8 bases that match TRBD1. The DNA of the CDR3 is TGTGCCAGCTCACCGGATCGAGGGACAGGGAACACTGAAGCTTTCTTT. This encodes CASSPDRGTGNTEAFF.